These 2 T cell receptor beta chains originate from one sample sequenced in a study of OX40 agonist ivuxolimab in advanced cancers. Measured with immunoSEQ multiplex PCR; TCRdb has only the in-frame clones, and not every one. The repertoire holds 45,000 to 50,000 clones, roughly 77% seen once, with roughly 7% in the top ten. The specimen was CD4+ or CD8+ T cells sorted from blood, collected in a trial of the OX40 agonist ivuxolimab. Source of these receptors: an adult with an advanced solid tumor such as melanoma, head and neck, liver or kidney cancer.

The chain links TRBV5-1 to TRBJ2-4; perhaps D is TRBD1 or TRBD2 (5 bases each). CDR1 is SGHRS and CDR2 is YFSETQ in the germline V gene. CDR3 length: 16 amino acids. V was trimmed by 4 bases and J by 0 bases, leaving 14 bases between them. CDR3 bases: TGCGCCAGCAGCGACGCCGGGACGGGAGCCAAAAACATTCAGTACTTC. Translating gives CASSDAGTGAKNIQYF.

This clone was detected a few times. Different DNA sequences within this sample yield the same CDR3. The chain carries TRBV4-3 and TRBJ2-3, with D uncertain. The germline gives CDR1 LGHNA, CDR2 YSLEER. Trimming removed 1 base from V and 3 bases from J, with 8 bases in between. The CDR3 has 14 amino acids. The CDR3, as DNA: TGCGCCAGCAGCCAAGGTTCGAGGACAGATACGCAGTATTTT. The encoded protein is CASSQGSRTDTQYF.